The present entry profiles one T cell receptor beta chain with its context. This sample was included in a study of blood T cell repertoires in COVID-19. Only in-frame clones appear in the TCRdb table, and some are missing; sequencing was by immunoSEQ multiplex PCR. The sample has 390,000 or so clones; 86% are singletons. CDR3 size: 15 residues. V lost 4 bases to trimming and J lost 5 bases; unmatched junction nucleotides: 10. CDR1 is SGHKS, CDR2 YYEKEE, per germline (reference sequence). This clonotype was obtained from a woman aged 25 to 39 with active or convalescent COVID-19. This chain links TRBV5-5 with TRBJ2-5; 8 bases fit TRBD2. Material: peripheral blood. DNA of the CDR3: TGTGCCAGCAGCCCTTCCGCGGGGGGCTCGGAGACCCAGTACTTC. Translated: CASSPSAGGSETQYF.